A selection of T cell receptor beta chains follows, all from one sample in a study of T cell changes during pregnancy in multiple sclerosis. TCRdb's table, derived via immunoSEQ multiplex PCR, lists solely in-frame clones and lacks some. Among 100,000 to 140,000 clones listed, around 93% were seen once. This sample comprised peripheral blood, obtained in the third trimester of pregnancy. Receptors were obtained from a female donor in good health, enrolled as a control in a pregnancy study. The CDR3 runs from the conserved cysteine through the conserved F or W. The D gene is left open where the match is weak. Rows give clone size only sometimes, using once, few, many, or a class for an expanded clone.

size: .
V: TRBV7-8
J: TRBJ2-2
length: 14
D: .
CDR3: CASSVNRDTGELFF
DNA: TGTGCCAGCAGCGTAAACAGGGACACCGGGGAGCTGTTTTTT

size: once
V: TRBV9
J: TRBJ1-2
length: 13
D: .
CDR3: CASSVVIGYGYTF
DNA: TGTGCCAGCAGCGTAGTGATCGGGTATGGCTACACCTTC

size: once
V: TRBV4-3
J: TRBJ1-3
length: 16
D: .
CDR3: CASSRDRSSSGNTIYF
DNA: TGCGCCAGCAGCCGAGACAGGTCCAGCTCTGGAAACACCATATATTTT

size: .
V: TRBV7-9
J: TRBJ2-7
length: 12
D: .
CDR3: CASSSSPYEQYF
DNA: TGTGCCAGCAGCTCGAGCCCCTACGAGCAGTACTTC

size: once
V: TRBV19
J: TRBJ1-1
length: 16
D: .
CDR3: CASLFAIGDRNTEAFF
DNA: TGTGCCAGCCTGTTTGCAATAGGGGATCGGAACACTGAAGCTTTCTTT

size: .
V: TRBV7-3
J: TRBJ1-6
length: 13
D: .
CDR3: CASSRDTNSPLHF
DNA: TGTGCCAGCAGCCGGGACACCAATTCACCCCTCCACTTT

size: .
V: TRBV7-8
J: TRBJ2-1
length: 16
D: TRBD2
CDR3: CASTSYVAGVYNEQFF
DNA: TGTGCCAGCACCTCCTATGTAGCGGGGGTCTACAATGAGCAGTTCTTC

size: .
V: TRBV29-1
J: TRBJ1-1
length: 11
D: .
CDR3: CSVEVNTEAFF
DNA: TGCAGCGTCGAGGTAAACACTGAAGCTTTCTTT

size: .
V: TRBV6-5
J: TRBJ1-6
length: 15
D: .
CDR3: CASSRGLNKNSPLHF
DNA: TGTGCCAGCAGTCGAGGACTAAATAAAAATTCACCCCTCCACTTT

size: .
V: TRBV6-6
J: TRBJ1-2
length: 13
D: TRBD1
CDR3: CASGGQGDYGYTF
DNA: TGTGCCAGCGGCGGACAGGGCGATTATGGCTACACCTTC

size: few
V: TRBV18
J: TRBJ1-1
length: 13
D: TRBD1
CDR3: CASSEQGDTEAFF
DNA: TGTGCCAGCTCTGAACAGGGGGACACTGAAGCTTTCTTT

size: once
V: TRBV11-2
J: TRBJ1-2
length: 13
D: TRBD1
CDR3: CASSRDSNYGYTF
DNA: TGTGCCAGCAGCCGGGACAGCAACTATGGCTACACCTTC

size: .
V: TRBV4-2
J: TRBJ2-5
length: 15
D: TRBD2
CDR3: CASSHPGTSRETQYF
DNA: TGTGCCAGCAGCCATCCCGGGACTAGTCGTGAGACCCAGTACTTC

size: .
V: TRBV5-4
J: TRBJ2-5
length: 16
D: TRBD2
CDR3: CASSLAGGRGQETQYF
DNA: TGTGCCAGCAGCTTAGCGGGGGGACGGGGCCAAGAGACCCAGTACTTC